The present TCR beta chain was sequenced within a study of pediatric ulcerative colitis. TCRdb's table, derived via immunoSEQ multiplex PCR, lists solely in-frame clones and lacks some. This table holds about 36,000 clones, less than 85% found once. The CDR3 contains 16 residues. The junction had 18 bases not matched to a gene; V was cut back by 7 bases and J by 9 bases. CDR1 and CDR2 from the germline V gene are MGHDK and SYGVNS. A note on this clone: The target antigen is unknown.

Study conclusions and caveats: This repertoire reflects total lymphocytes rather than subpopulations like regulatory T cells. Substantially fewer templates came from a couple of patients' blood samples. All ulcerative colitis patients, but no controls, carried a couple of rectal clonotypes. In rectum, acute severe colitis had expanded clones and less diversity.

Sequencing was carried out using blood. This TCR was recovered from a girl aged 10-17 years with moderate ulcerative colitis. The J gene is TRBJ2-1, the V gene TRBV25-1, with 7 bases fitting TRBD2. CDR3 sequence (DNA): TGTGCCAGCACCCAATCGGGAGGACCTGTGCGCGGTGAGCAGTTCTTC. Its translation: CASTQSGGPVRGEQFF.